The 20 T cell receptor beta chains presented below share a single source sample, sequenced in a study of blood T cell repertoires in COVID-19. Sequencing was performed with immunoSEQ multiplex PCR; in TCRdb, only in-frame clones are kept and a portion is missing. Of 110,000 to 150,000 clones in the sample, around four fifths were seen once. What was sequenced was PBMCs or T cells enriched from blood (not recorded which). These receptors were taken from a woman aged 40 to 50 who had recovered from COVID-19.

V and J are TRBV5-1 and TRBJ1-1; D call uncertain. V was pared by 5 bases and J by 3 bases, with 17 bases between. The germline CDR1 and CDR2 sequences are SGHRS and YFSETQ. The CDR3 totals 15 residues. The chain's CDR3 is CASSEGRVKDTEAFF. CDR3 sequence (DNA): TGCGCCAGCAGTGAAGGGAGGGTGAAGGACACTGAAGCTTTCTTT.

Only a few counts were recorded for this clone. The chain combines TRBV7-3 with TRBJ1-1; D is possibly TRBD1 (6 bases). Trimming stripped 5 bases from V and 1 base from J, with 8 bases between. This CDR3 has 13 residues. Germline V gene sequence: CDR1 SGHTA, CDR2 FQGTGA. CDR3 bases: TGTGCCAGCAGCCCGACAGGGAACACTGAAGCTTTCTTT. Translating it yields CASSPTGNTEAFF.

This clone appeared once. The rearrangement joins TRBV5-1 to TRBJ2-3; 8 bases fit TRBD2. The CDR3 contains 16 residues. Germline trimming cut 2 bases from V and 2 bases from J; bases unmatched to any gene: 7. Germline CDR1 and CDR2: SGHRS and YFSETQ. The CDR3 sequence is CASSFTGGPDTDTQYF. DNA of the CDR3: TGCGCCAGCAGCTTCACGGGGGGGCCGGACACAGATACGCAGTATTTT.

The chain employs TRBV25-1 and TRBJ1-6, with 10 bases fitting TRBD1. Per germline, CDR1 MGHDK and CDR2 SYGVNS. The CDR3 consists of 15 residues. The trim removed 2 bases at V and 9 bases at J, leaving 4 bases unmatched. CDR3 nucleotides: TGTGCCAGCAGTGAACCCGGGACAGGGGTTTCACCCCTCCACTTT. It specifies CASSEPGTGVSPLHF.

The chain is built from TRBV10-1 and TRBJ1-6; the D gene is possibly TRBD1 (5 bases). The CDR3 contains 13 residues. Trimming removed 5 bases from V and 7 bases from J, with 9 bases in between. Germline loops: CDR1 WNHNN, CDR2 SYGVQD (reference sequence). The CDR3 is CASSSDSNSPLHF. The CDR3 nucleotides read TGCGCCAGCAGTTCTGACAGCAATTCACCCCTCCACTTT.

The chain uses TRBV6-4 and TRBJ1-1, with D unclear. Germline V gives CDR1 MRHNA, CDR2 SNTAGT. The V end was cut by 4 bases, the J end by 2 bases, with 14 bases between. This CDR3 region has 15 residues. In nucleotides, the CDR3 is TGTGCCAGCAGTGTCAGTCTGGAGTTTAACACTGAAGCTTTCTTT. This translates into CASSVSLEFNTEAFF.

This chain connects TRBV5-1 to TRBJ1-2, with TRBD1 matching over 7 bases. This CDR3 region has 16 residues. The germline V gene encodes CDR1 SGHRS and CDR2 YFSETQ. With V trimmed by 0 bases and J by 5 bases, 10 bases remained unmatched. CDR3 bases: TGCGCCAGCAGCTTGGGAGGGACAGAAAAATTATATGGCTACACCTTC. Protein sequence: CASSLGGTEKLYGYTF.

This clone occurred a few times. The chain links TRBV28 to TRBJ1-1; 9 nucleotides align to TRBD1. The germline gives CDR1 MDHEN, CDR2 SYDVKM. The CDR3 is made up of 16 amino acids. V was clipped by 1 base and J by 3 bases; unmatched bases: 6. The CDR3, as DNA: TGTGCCAGCAGTTTATTGGGACAGGGATTGGACACTGAAGCTTTCTTT. As protein: CASSLLGQGLDTEAFF. Full variable domain (rest looked up from reference TRBV28 and TRBJ1-1): DVKVTQSSRYLVKRTGEKVFLECVQDMDHENMFWYRQDPGLGLRLIYFSYDVKMKEKGDIPEGYSVSREKKERFSLILESASTNQTSMYLCASSLLGQGLDTEAFFGQGTRLTVV.

This clone was detected only a few times. The V gene is TRBV6-1, the J gene TRBJ1-1; D unresolved. Trimming took 7 bases from V and 9 from J, leaving 15 bases between them. The CDR3 is made up of 12 amino acids. CDR1 and CDR2 from the germline V gene are MNHNS and SASEGT. CDR3 bases: TGTGCCAGCATCTTTAATGGGCTCCAAGCTTTCTTT. It specifies CASIFNGLQAFF.

The chain is built from TRBV5-1 and TRBJ2-3; D is unclear. Trimming stripped 0 bases from V and 0 bases from J, with 5 bases between. The CDR3 covers 14 residues. Germline V gene lookup returns CDR1 SGHRS and CDR2 YFSETQ. The CDR3 nucleotides read TGCGCCAGCAGCTTGGGAACTAGCACAGATACGCAGTATTTT. Residues: CASSLGTSTDTQYF. Variable domain in full (rest from reference TRBV5-1 and TRBJ2-3): KAGVTQTPRYLIKTRGQQVTLSCSPISGHRSVSWYQQTPGQGLQFLFEYFSETQRNKGNFPGRFSGRQFSNSRSEMNVSTLELGDSALYLCASSLGTSTDTQYFGPGTRLTVL.

In this sample, this clone turned up a few times. This sequence joins TRBV2 and TRBJ2-1, with D perhaps TRBD1 (5 bases). Germline CDR1 SNHLY, CDR2 FYNNEI. The CDR3 consists of 12 residues. V lost 6 bases to trimming and J lost 7 bases, with 10 bases between them. The CDR3 DNA reads as TGTGCCAGCAGCCGCGACAGTAATGAGCAGTTCTTC. This sequence encodes CASSRDSNEQFF.

The chain joins TRBV5-1 to TRBJ1-1; D is ambiguous. V dropped 1 base and J dropped 3 bases, with 10 bases sitting between them. CDR3 size: 14 residues. The V gene's germline CDR1 is SGHRS and CDR2 YFSETQ. CDR3 nucleotides: TGCGCCAGCAGCTTGAACGGTCGTGACACTGAAGCTTTCTTT. This translates into CASSLNGRDTEAFF.

V usage is TRBV4-1 and J usage is TRBJ2-5, with unresolved D. CDR1 and CDR2 (germline): MGHRA, YSYEKL. The CDR3 loop spans 17 amino acids. Trimming left V 1 base short and J 2 bases short, with 17 bases between. The CDR3, as DNA: TGCGCCAGCAGCCAAGCCTCAGGTCCCAATTTACAAGAGACCCAGTACTTC. It specifies CASSQASGPNLQETQYF.

V gene TRBV16 combines with J gene TRBJ2-7; 10 nucleotides line up with TRBD2. This CDR3 has 18 residues. Germline loops: CDR1 KGHSY, CDR2 FQNENV. V shed 0 bases and J 4 bases; nucleotides not matched to a gene: 12. The CDR3 DNA is TGTGCCAGCAGCCAATCGTTAAGCGGGAGGGGCAGCCGTTACGAGCAGTACTTC. As protein: CASSQSLSGRGSRYEQYF.

This clone appeared once. The chain links TRBV12-3 or TRBV12-4 to TRBJ1-2, with TRBD1 matching over 7 bases. CDR3 length: 13 amino acids. The V segment lost 5 bases and the J segment 5 bases; nucleotides outside the gene matches: 5. The CDR3, as DNA: TGTGCCAGCAGTCCGACAGGGAGGTATGGCTACACCTTC. It translates to CASSPTGRYGYTF.

This clone was detected a few times. The V call is TRBV7-2, the J call TRBJ2-7, with 7 bases fitting TRBD1. Germline trimming cut 0 bases from V and 2 bases from J; bases unmatched to any gene: 4. The germline V gene encodes CDR1 SGHTA and CDR2 FQGNSA. The CDR3 is made up of 15 amino acids. The CDR3 region has the DNA TGTGCCAGCAGCTTAGCGGGCCAGGGGGCCTACGAGCAGTACTTC. This codes for CASSLAGQGAYEQYF.

This clone was observed many times. In the same sample, other DNA sequences code for this CDR3. J is TRBJ2-4 and V is TRBV2; tentative D call: TRBD1 (5 bases). The CDR3 has 16 residues. Germline V gene data show CDR1 as SNHLY and CDR2 as FYNNEI. V was cut by 3 bases and J by 2 bases, with 14 bases left in between. CDR3 nucleotide sequence: TGTGCCAGCAGTGACATTTCCAGGGTATCCAAAAACATTCAGTACTTC. This codes for CASSDISRVSKNIQYF.

The V and J genes are TRBV24-1 and TRBJ1-5; 8 bases fit TRBD1. V was clipped by 4 bases and J by 1 base; unmatched bases: 5. This CDR3 is built from 16 residues. Germline V lookup: CDR1 KGHDR, CDR2 SFDVKD. Written as DNA, the CDR3 is TGTGCCACCAGTGAAGGGGACAGGTTAAGCAATCAGCCCCAGCATTTT. Translation gives CATSEGDRLSNQPQHF.

The chain links TRBV7-6 to TRBJ2-7; tentatively, D is TRBD2 (5 bases). The ends were cut back, 5 bases at V and 3 bases at J, with 17 bases in the middle. The CDR3 runs 15 residues. Germline CDR1 is SGHVS and CDR2 is FNYEAQ. The CDR3 sequence: CASSSRSGIDYEQYF. CDR3 DNA sequence: TGTGCCAGCAGCAGCCGGTCGGGGATAGACTACGAGCAGTACTTC.

The chain recombines TRBV25-1 with TRBJ2-7; no clear D. This CDR3 has 13 amino acids. The germline CDR1 and CDR2 sequences are MGHDK and SYGVNS. Trimming pared 5 bases from V and 5 bases from J, leaving 13 bases between. The CDR3 spells CASSQPSENEQYF. The CDR3 coding sequence is TGTGCCAGCAGTCAACCATCGGAGAACGAGCAGTACTTC.